The present T cell receptor (beta chain) was sequenced within a study of blood T cell repertoires in COVID-19. Generated by immunoSEQ multiplex PCR, the TCRdb table keeps only in-frame clones and is missing some. The sample has over 100,000 clones; over 80% are singletons. The germline gives CDR1 SGHNT, CDR2 YYREEE (reference sequence). CDR3 length: 15 amino acids. The ends lost 1 base at V and 5 bases at J; junction bases unmatched: 2. The chain carries TRBV5-4 and TRBJ2-3; 12 bases fit TRBD2. Material for sequencing was peripheral blood. This TCR was sampled from a man aged 45-65 years with active COVID-19. The CDR3, as DNA: TGTGCCAGCAGCTTGACTAGCGGGGGGAAAGATACGCAGTATTTT. It codes for CASSLTSGGKDTQYF.